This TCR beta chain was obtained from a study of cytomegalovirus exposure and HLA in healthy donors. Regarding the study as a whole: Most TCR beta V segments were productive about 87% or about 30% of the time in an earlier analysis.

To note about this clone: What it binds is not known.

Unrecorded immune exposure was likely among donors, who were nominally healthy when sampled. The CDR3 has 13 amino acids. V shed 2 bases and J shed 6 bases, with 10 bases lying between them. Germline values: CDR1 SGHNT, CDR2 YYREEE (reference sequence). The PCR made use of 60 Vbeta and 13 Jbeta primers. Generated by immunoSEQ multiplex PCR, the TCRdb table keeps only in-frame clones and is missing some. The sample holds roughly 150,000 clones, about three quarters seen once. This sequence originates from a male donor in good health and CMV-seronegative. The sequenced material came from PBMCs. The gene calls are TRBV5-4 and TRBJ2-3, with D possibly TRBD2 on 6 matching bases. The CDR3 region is CASSFGGSDTQYF. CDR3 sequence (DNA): TGTGCCAGCAGCTTTGGGGGGTCGGATACGCAGTATTTT. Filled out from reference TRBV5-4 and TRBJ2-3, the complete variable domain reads ETGVTQSPTHLIKTRGQQVTLRCSSQSGHNTVSWYQQALGQGPQFIFQYYREEENGRGNFPPRFSGLQFPNYSSELNVNALELDDSALYLCASSFGGSDTQYFGPGTRLTVL.